This is a list of T cell receptor beta chains from one sample in a study of CD8+CD57+ T cells in acquired aplastic anemia. TCRdb called the reads again in MiXCR, with one record for every CDR3 protein. The table lists 400,000 to 450,000 distinct CDR3 sequences, roughly 64% of them singletons. Sequencing was carried out using sorted CD4+, CD8+, or CD8+CD57+ T cells (not recorded which) from PBMCs. These TCRs come from a human donor in good health, serving as a control. Both conserved end residues are part of each CDR3. D genes are given only for firm matches. Expanded clones get a size class; other rows say once, few or many, or leave the size out.

CDR3 length	clone size	D gene	V gene	J gene	CDR3 protein	CDR3 DNA
11	many	NA	TRBV20-1	TRBJ2-5	CSCSVQETQYF	TGCAGTTGCTCAGTCCAAGAGACCCAGTACTTC
15	NA	NA	TRBV6-1	TRBJ1-4	CASSNPGEPNEKLFF	TGTGCCAGCAGTAACCCGGGGGAGCCTAATGAAAAACTGTTTTTT
15	NA	TRBD2	TRBV9	TRBJ2-7	CASTLLAGAGHEQYF	TGCGCCAGCACCCTACTAGCGGGGGCCGGACACGAGCAGTACTTC
13	NA	NA	TRBV7-4	TRBJ2-2	CASSLEIPGELFF	TGTGCCAGCAGCTTAGAAATCCCCGGGGAGCTGTTTTTT
15	few	NA	TRBV5-6	TRBJ2-2	CASSLQAGITGELFF	TGTGCCAGCAGCTTGCAGGCAGGTATCACCGGGGAGCTGTTTTTT
13	NA	TRBD1	TRBV12-5	TRBJ1-2	CASGLVQGFGYTF	TGTGCCAGCGGTTTGGTACAGGGGTTCGGCTACACCTTC
15	NA	TRBD2	TRBV7-6	TRBJ2-1	CASSQSSGGAFEQFF	TGTGCCAGCAGCCAATCTAGCGGGGGGGCCTTTGAGCAGTTCTTC
12	few	NA	TRBV29-1	TRBJ1-1	CSVEPGNTEAFF	TGCAGCGTTGAGCCAGGGAACACTGAAGCTTTCTTT
14	NA	NA	TRBV5-4	TRBJ1-1	CASSSPGTRDAAFF	TGTGCCAGCAGCTCGCCCGGGACACGCGACGCAGCTTTCTTT
16	many	TRBD2	TRBV7-6	TRBJ2-3	CASSYRLAGEGYTQYF	TGTGCCAGCAGTTACAGACTAGCGGGGGAGGGGTATACGCAGTATTTT
13	NA	NA	TRBV20-1	TRBJ2-1	CSAERRTEEQQFF	TGCAGTGCTGAAAGACGGACAGAGGAGCAGCAGTTCTTC
14	NA	NA	TRBV9	TRBJ1-2	CASSPATPNSGATF	TGTGCCAGCAGCCCAGCAACTCCGAACTCTGGAGCTACCTTC
15	many	TRBD2	TRBV20-1	TRBJ2-3	CSASKTSGGSDTQYF	TGCAGTGCTTCGAAAACTAGCGGGGGGTCAGATACGCAGTATTTT
15	many	NA	TRBV6-5	TRBJ2-3	CASRHGQTYTDTQYF	TGTGCCAGCAGACACGGACAGACCTACACAGATACGCAGTATTTT
11	NA	NA	TRBV20-1	TRBJ1-1	CSARGLRASFF	TGCAGTGCTAGAGGGCTCAGGGCTAGTTTCTTT
14	many	NA	TRBV10-1	TRBJ1-1	CASSPSGANTEAFF	TGCGCCAGCAGCCCCTCAGGGGCTAACACTGAAGCTTTCTTT
15	NA	NA	TRBV7-9	TRBJ1-2	CASSLPGTLKLSLTF	NA
13	NA	NA	TRBV12-3/TRBV12-4	TRBJ1-5	CASRGGGYEQYFW	TGTGCCAGCCGGGGGGGCGGCTACGAGCAGTACTTTTGG
11	NA	NA	TRBV20-1	TRBJ1-2	CSAKHNHGNTF	TGCAGTGCTAAACATAACCATGGCAACACCTTC
15	NA	NA	TRBV7-4	TRBJ2-5	CASSVGVGYHVAQYF	TGTGCCAGCAGCGTCGGGGTGGGGTACCATGTGGCCCAGTACTTC
17	NA	NA	TRBV7-3	TRBJ2-1	CASSYRLDRLSYNEQFF	TGTGCCAGCAGCTATCGTCTCGACAGGCTATCGTACAATGAGCAGTTCTTC
16	NA	TRBD2	TRBV19	TRBJ2-3	CASSINTGGPRETQYF	TGTGCCAGTAGTATAAATACGGGGGGGCCGAGAGAGACCCAGTACTTT
13	many	NA	TRBV10-3	TRBJ1-5	CAISESREQPQHF	TGTGCCATCAGTGAGTCGCGAGAACAGCCCCAGCATTTT
15	few	NA	TRBV11-2	TRBJ2-6	CASSLEPSGANVLTF	TGTGCCAGCAGCTTAGAACCTTCTGGGGCCAACGTCCTGACTTTC
15	many	TRBD2	TRBV2	TRBJ2-7	CASSEAGGSSYEQYF	TGTGCCAGCAGTGAAGCGGGGGGGTCGTCCTACGAGCAGTACTTC
13	once	NA	TRBV11-2	TRBJ1-2	CASSLARKYGYTF	TGTGCCAGCAGCTTAGCCCGTAAGTATGGCTACACCTTC
13	few	NA	TRBV24-1	TRBJ2-3	CATSDPPTDTQYF	TGTGCCACCAGTGACCCCCCCACAGATACGCAGTATTTT
14	many	NA	TRBV6-6	TRBJ1-5	CASSGQQSNQPQHF	TGTGCCAGCAGTGGGCAGCAAAGCAATCAGCCCCAGCATTTT
15	NA	TRBD1	TRBV7-9	TRBJ2-3	CASSPETGSKDTQYF	TGTGCCAGCAGCCCCGAGACAGGGAGCAAAGATACGCAGTATTTT
12	NA	NA	TRBV5-6	TRBJ2-6	CASSLRANVLTF	TGTGCCAGCAGCTTGCGGGCCAACGTCCTGACTTTC
13	NA	NA	TRBV19	TRBJ1-1	CASSIGNRDEAFF	TGTGCCAGTAGTATAGGGAATCGGGATGAAGCTTTCTTT
12	many	NA	TRBV27	TRBJ1-1	CASSSVNTEAFF	TGTGCCAGCAGCTCTGTGAACACTGAAGCTTTCTTT
14	NA	NA	TRBV2	TRBJ2-7	CASSGGRAGYEHTF	TGTGCCAGCAGTGGGGGCAGGGCCGGCTATGAGCACACCTTC
14	many	NA	TRBV5-1	TRBJ2-7	CASSLVYTTYERYF	TGCGCCAGCAGCTTGGTATACACTACCTACGAGCGGTACTTC
14	NA	NA	TRBV7-2	TRBJ2-1	CASSLDPEVGELWF	TGTGCCAGCAGCTTAGACCCAGAGGTAGGTGAGTTGTGGTTC
14	many	NA	TRBV19	TRBJ1-2	CASTPGDTGAGNTF	TGTGCCAGTACCCCTGGGGATACGGGGGCTGGAAACACCTTC
13	few	TRBD1	TRBV20-1	TRBJ1-2	CSAGDRASYGYTF	TGCAGTGCTGGGGACAGGGCTAGTTATGGCTACACCTTC
14	many	NA	TRBV5-8	TRBJ2-6	CASGYESGANVLTF	TGTGCCAGTGGCTATGAATCTGGGGCCAACGTCCTGACTTTC
14	NA	NA	TRBV20-1	TRBJ2-1	CSARGRRASCEQFF	TGCAGTGCTAGAGGGCGAAGGGCTAGTTGTGAGCAGTTCTTC
16	NA	TRBD1	TRBV7-2	TRBJ2-7	CASSLVEATGYSEQYF	TGTGCCAGCAGCTTAGTTGAAGCGACAGGGTACTCCGAGCAGTACTTC
19	many	NA	TRBV7-3	TRBJ2-1	CASSPGTGRAGGATGEQFF	TGTGCCAGCAGCCCTGGGACAGGGAGAGCGGGGGGAGCGACCGGTGAGCAGTTCTTC
12	many	TRBD1	TRBV12-3/TRBV12-4	TRBJ1-2	CASTDRVRGYTF	TGTGCCAGCACCGACAGGGTGAGAGGCTACACCTTC
14	many	NA	TRBV20-1	TRBJ1-6	CSAKLSSYNSPLHF	TGCAGTGCTAAACTGAGCTCCTATAATTCACCCCTCCACTTT
14	many	NA	TRBV4-1	TRBJ2-7	CASSRPGSSGEQYF	TGCGCCAGCAGCAGACCCGGGTCCTCCGGCGAGCAGTACTTC
13	NA	NA	TRBV20-1	TRBJ1-2	CSARWMATPERTF	TGCAGTGCTAGATGGATGGCTACACCGGAGCGCACCTTC
15	once	TRBD1	TRBV3-1	TRBJ1-5	CASRPRTGMRQPQHF	TGTGCCAGCAGGCCAAGGACAGGGATGAGGCAGCCCCAGCATTTT
15	few	NA	TRBV19	TRBJ2-7	CATTPSGTPSGGQYF	TGTGCCACTACACCGTCCGGGACACCCTCGGGAGGGCAGTACTTC
15	NA	NA	TRBV7-9	TRBJ2-7	CASAESAYNSPLHYF	TGTGCCAGCGCAGAATCTGCCTATAATTCACCCCTCCACTACTTC
14	NA	NA	TRBV7-2	TRBJ2-3	CASSSLPSTDTQFF	TGTGCCAGCAGCTCCCTTCCGAGCACCGATACGCAGTTCTTT
15	many	TRBD1	TRBV2	TRBJ2-5	CASRPRQGAVETQYF	TGTGCCAGCAGGCCAAGACAGGGGGCCGTAGAGACCCAGTACTTC
16	once	TRBD2	TRBV2	TRBJ2-3	CASSVPLAGLTDTQYF	TGTGCCAGCAGTGTCCCCCTAGCGGGTCTCACAGATACGCAGTATTTT
14	NA	NA	TRBV7-2	TRBJ1-1	CASSPGTGGTTEAF	TGTGCCAGCAGCCCAGGGACGGGGGGAACCACTGAAGCTTTT
17	many	TRBD1	TRBV19	TRBJ1-5	CASSISQGASLNQPQHF	TGTGCCAGTAGTATATCCCAGGGGGCATCCCTGAATCAGCCCCAGCATTTT
19	NA	NA	TRBV6-2/TRBV6-3	TRBJ1-5	CASSYPTRGYGRSNQPQHF	TGTGCCAGCAGTTACCCAACGCGGGGCTACGGACGGAGCAATCAGCCCCAGCATTTT
13	NA	NA	TRBV20-1	TRBJ2-7	CSARRQEAYEQYF	TGCAGTGCTAGGAGACAGGAAGCCTACGAGCAGTACTTC
17	many	NA	TRBV20-1	TRBJ2-7	CSARVGFPGPSSYEQYF	TGCAGTGCTAGAGTGGGGTTCCCGGGACCTTCATCCTACGAGCAGTACTTC
17	many	TRBD2	TRBV9	TRBJ2-2	CASSGLGLAGHTGELFF	TGTGCCAGCAGCGGCCTCGGACTAGCGGGTCACACCGGGGAGCTGTTTTTT
13	many	NA	TRBV7-6	TRBJ2-7	CASSLASEYEQYF	TGTGCCAGCAGCTTAGCTTCGGAGTACGAGCAGTACTTC
12	NA	TRBD1	TRBV12-3/TRBV12-4	TRBJ1-2	CASSDRVRGYTF	TGTGCCAGCAGTGACAGGGTGAGAGGCTACACCTTC
14	NA	TRBD2	TRBV7-8	TRBJ2-3	CASSDRRGGTTRQF	TGTGCCAGCAGCGACCGCCGGGGCGGGACTACGCGGCAGTTT